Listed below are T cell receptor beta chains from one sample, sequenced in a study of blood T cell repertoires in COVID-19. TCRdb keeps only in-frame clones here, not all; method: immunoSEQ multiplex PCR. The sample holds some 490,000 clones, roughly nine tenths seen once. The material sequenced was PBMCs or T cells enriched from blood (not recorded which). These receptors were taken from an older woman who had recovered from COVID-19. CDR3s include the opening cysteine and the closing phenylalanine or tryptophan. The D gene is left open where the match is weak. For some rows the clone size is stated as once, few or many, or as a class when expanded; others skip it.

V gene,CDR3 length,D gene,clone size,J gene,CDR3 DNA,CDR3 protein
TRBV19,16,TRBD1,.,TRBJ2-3,TGTGCCAGTAGTCCGCCGGGACAGGGGTTTATGGATACGCAGTATTTT,CASSPPGQGFMDTQYF
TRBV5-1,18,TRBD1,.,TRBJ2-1,TGCGCCAGCAGCTTGCCTGGGGACAGGGGGGCGTCCTACAATGAGCAGTTCTTC,CASSLPGDRGASYNEQFF
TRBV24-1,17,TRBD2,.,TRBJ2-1,TGTGCCACCAGTGATTCGGGGGGGGGCCCTTCCTACAATGAGCAGTTCTTC,CATSDSGGGPSYNEQFF
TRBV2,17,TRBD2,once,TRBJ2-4,TGTGCCACCTCGACTAGCGGGGGCTCAGGGGCCAAAAACATTCAGTACTTC,CATSTSGGSGAKNIQYF
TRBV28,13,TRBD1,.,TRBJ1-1,TGTGCCAGCAGGGACAGGGGGAGCACTGAAGCTTTCTTT,CASRDRGSTEAFF
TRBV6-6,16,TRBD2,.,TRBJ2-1,TGTGCCAGCAGTTACAGGGTAGCGGGGGGCTACAATGAGCAGTTCTTC,CASSYRVAGGYNEQFF
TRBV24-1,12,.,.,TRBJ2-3,TGTGCCACCAGTGGTTCACAGACTACGCAGTATTTT,CATSGSQTTQYF
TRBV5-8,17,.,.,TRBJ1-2,TGTGCCAGCAGCTTGGCCAGGGGTGATGGGGGACGCTATGGCTACACCTTC,CASSLARGDGGRYGYTF
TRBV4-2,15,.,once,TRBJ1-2,TGTGCCAGCAGCCAAGTGCAGGGAGGTGGGTATGGCTACACCTTC,CASSQVQGGGYGYTF
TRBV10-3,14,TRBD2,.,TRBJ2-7,TGTGCCATCAGGTCGCAAGCGGGGGAGGGCGAGCAGTACTTC,CAIRSQAGEGEQYF
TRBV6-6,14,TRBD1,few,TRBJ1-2,TGTGCCAGCAGTCCAGGGGGCTCCGGCTATGGCTACACCTTC,CASSPGGSGYGYTF
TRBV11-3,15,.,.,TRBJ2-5,TGTGCCAGCAGCTTAGGAGGGGGATTGCAAGAGACCCAGTACTTC,CASSLGGGLQETQYF
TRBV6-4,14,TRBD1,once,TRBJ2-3,TGTGCCAGCAGTGCTCAGGGGGCTGGGGATACGCAGTATTTT,CASSAQGAGDTQYF
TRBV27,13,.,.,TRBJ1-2,TGTGCCAGCAGTCGTCGTCCAGACTATGGCTACACCTTC,CASSRRPDYGYTF
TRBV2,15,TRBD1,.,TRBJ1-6,TGTGCCAGCAGGGACAGGGGGCTTATTAATTCACCCCTCCACTTT,CASRDRGLINSPLHF
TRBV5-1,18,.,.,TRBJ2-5,TGCGCCAGCAGCATTGGAGCGACACAGGGATCCCTCCAAGAGACCCAGTACTTC,CASSIGATQGSLQETQYF
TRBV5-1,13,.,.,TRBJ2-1,TGCGCCAGCAGCTCTCCGAGGAACAATGAGCAGTTCTTC,CASSSPRNNEQFF
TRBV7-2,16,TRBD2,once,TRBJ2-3,TGTGCCAGCAGCTCACCGGGACTAGCGGGGGGTTATACGCAGTATTTT,CASSSPGLAGGYTQYF
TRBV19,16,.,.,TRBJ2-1,TGTGCCAGCCACGTGTACGCAGGGGCCTCCTACAATGAGCAGTTCTTC,CASHVYAGASYNEQFF
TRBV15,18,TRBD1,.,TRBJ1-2,TGTGCCACCAGCAGAGAACGCCCCCGACAGGGCGCTAACTATGGCTACACCTTC,CATSRERPRQGANYGYTF
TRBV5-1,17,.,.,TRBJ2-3,TGCGCCAGCAGTGGGGGTCTGCGCGGGGAGACAACAGATACGCAGTATTTT,CASSGGLRGETTDTQYF
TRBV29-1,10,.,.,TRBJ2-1,TGCAGCGTATTTCTCAATGAGCAGTTCTTC,CSVFLNEQFF
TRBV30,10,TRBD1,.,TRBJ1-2,TGTGCCTGGAGTGGACAGGGGAACACCTTC,CAWSGQGNTF
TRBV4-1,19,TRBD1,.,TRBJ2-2,TGCGCCAGCAGCCAAGTGGCCGGTCGACAGGGGGCGGGCACCGGGGAGCTGTTTTTT,CASSQVAGRQGAGTGELFF
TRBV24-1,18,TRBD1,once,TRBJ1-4,TGTGCCACCAGGGGGACGTCCGGGACAGGGTGGGCTAATGAAAAACTGTTTTTT,CATRGTSGTGWANEKLFF
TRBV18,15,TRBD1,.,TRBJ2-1,TGTGCCAGCTCACCAGGGACAGGGGGAAGCTATGAGCAGTTCTTC,CASSPGTGGSYEQFF
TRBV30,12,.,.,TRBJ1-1,TGTGCCGGGCTCCGGGGGAACACTGAAGCTTTCTTT,CAGLRGNTEAFF
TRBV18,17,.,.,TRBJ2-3,TGTGCCAGCTCACCGACGCAGGGGATCGGTCAGGCAGATACGCAGTATTTT,CASSPTQGIGQADTQYF
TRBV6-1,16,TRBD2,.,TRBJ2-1,TGTGCCAGCAGTGGGGGGACTGCCCCCGGGAGGGATGAGCAGTTCTTC,CASSGGTAPGRDEQFF
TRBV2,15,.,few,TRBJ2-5,TGTGCCAGCAGTGAATTGGGAGACAAGGAAGAGACCCAGTACTTC,CASSELGDKEETQYF
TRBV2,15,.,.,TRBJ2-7,TGTGCCAGCAGTGATCTGGGGGCTCGGACCTACGAGCAGTACTTC,CASSDLGARTYEQYF
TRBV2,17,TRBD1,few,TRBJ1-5,TGTGCCAGCAGCCCCCGGGACAGAGAAAATAGCAATCAGCCCCAGCATTTT,CASSPRDRENSNQPQHF
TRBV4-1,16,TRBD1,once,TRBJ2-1,TGCGCCAGCAGCCCTGGAATGGGACAGGGGTACAATGAGCAGTTCTTC,CASSPGMGQGYNEQFF
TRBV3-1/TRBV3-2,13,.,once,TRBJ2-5,TGTGCCAGCAGCCCTACGGGGATGGAGACCCAGTACTTC,CASSPTGMETQYF
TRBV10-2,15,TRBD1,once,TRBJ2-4,TGCGCCAAAAAGCGGGACAGGGGGCCTGAAAACATTCAGTACTTC,CAKKRDRGPENIQYF
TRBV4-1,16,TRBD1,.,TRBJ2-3,TGCGCCAGCAGCCCTTTCGGGACAGGTAGCACAGATACGCAGTATTTT,CASSPFGTGSTDTQYF
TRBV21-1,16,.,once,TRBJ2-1,TGTGCCAGCAGCAAAGGGGAGACAGGGGGTCCGTTGGGGCAGTTCTTC,CASSKGETGGPLGQFF
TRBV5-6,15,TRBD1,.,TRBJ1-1,TGTGCCAGCAGCATAAACACAGGGGGTAGGACTGAAGCTTTCTTT,CASSINTGGRTEAFF
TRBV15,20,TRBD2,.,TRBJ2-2,TGTGCCACCAGCAGAGAGTATTTAGCGGGGGGAAACTCGAACACCGGGGAGCTGTTTTTT,CATSREYLAGGNSNTGELFF
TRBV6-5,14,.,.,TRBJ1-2,TGTGCCAGCACGGGGGGGTCCGTCGACTATGGCTACACCTTC,CASTGGSVDYGYTF
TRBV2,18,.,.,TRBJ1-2,TGTGCCAGCAGTGAAGCGGGTGCCGCGGGGGGGGAGAACTATGGCTACACCTTC,CASSEAGAAGGENYGYTF
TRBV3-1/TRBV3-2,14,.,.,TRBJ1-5,TGTGCCAGCAGCCAGCGCGGAAGCAATCAGCCCCAGCATTTT,CASSQRGSNQPQHF
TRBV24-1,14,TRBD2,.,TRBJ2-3,TGTGCCACCAGTGAGGGGACTAGCGCAGATACGCAGTATTTT,CATSEGTSADTQYF
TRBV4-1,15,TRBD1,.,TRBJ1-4,TGCGCCAGCAGCCAAGCCGGGACAGGCCGGGAAAAACTGTTTTTT,CASSQAGTGREKLFF